This TCR beta chain emerged from a study of blood T cell repertoires in COVID-19. The V and J ends lost 4 bases and 0 bases respectively, with 16 bases between them. The CDR3 has 16 amino acids. Germline V gene sequence: CDR1 SGDLS, CDR2 YYNGEE. Participants, about 18 to 90 years old, spanned 25 or so US areas. This clone was picked up one time. TCRdb's table, derived via immunoSEQ multiplex PCR, lists solely in-frame clones and lacks some. The sample shows about 250,000 clones, 80% to 90% of them seen only once. The origin of this receptor is a middle-aged man who had recovered from COVID-19. Source material: PBMCs or T cells enriched from blood (not recorded which). The J gene is TRBJ1-2, the V gene TRBV9, with a possible D match to TRBD1 (5 bases). For the CDR3, the DNA is TGTGCCAGCAGCCCAGCCCCAGGGATAGCTAACTATGGCTACACCTTC. It yields the protein CASSPAPGIANYGYTF.